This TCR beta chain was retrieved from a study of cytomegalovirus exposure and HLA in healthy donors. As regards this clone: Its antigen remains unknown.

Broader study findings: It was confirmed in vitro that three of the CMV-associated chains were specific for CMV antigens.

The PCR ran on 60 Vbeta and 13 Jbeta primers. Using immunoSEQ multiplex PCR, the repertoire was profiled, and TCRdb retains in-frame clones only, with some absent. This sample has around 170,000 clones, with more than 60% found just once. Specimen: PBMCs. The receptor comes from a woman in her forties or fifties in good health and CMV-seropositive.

CDR3 nucleotide sequence: TGTGCCAGCCGGGGCGGGAGGCCTACCGGGGAGCTGTTTTTT. Translated, it gives CASRGGRPTGELFF. The chain has TRBV27 and TRBJ2-2; 8 nucleotides align to TRBD2. CDR3 length: 14 residues. V lost 8 bases to trimming and J lost 5 bases; unmatched junction nucleotides: 7. The germline V gene encodes CDR1 MNHEY and CDR2 SMNVEV (reference sequence).